The 22 T cell receptor beta chains presented below share a single source sample, sequenced in a study of neurological immune-mediated disorders (dated by TCRdb to between 2018 and 2021). The library came from 5' RACE. Sequenced on an Illumina HiSeq 2500. TCRdb itself trimmed the public reads at Q25 with fastp, ran MiXCR and retained productive beta chains. Rows matching on CDR3 protein sequence are summarized as one entry with the most common DNA and genes. This sample lists 40,000 or so distinct CDR3 sequences; over 12% were detected once. The top ten hold 20% to 30% of the sample. Sequenced material: PBMCs. Receptors were obtained from a woman aged 45 to 65 with HTLV-1-associated myelopathy (HAM/TSP).

The CDR3 sequence: CASSDGTSGEGKTQYF. CDR3 in DNA: TGCGCCAGCAGCGACGGGACTAGCGGGGAAGGGAAGACCCAGTACTTC. The rearrangement uses TRBV5-1 and TRBJ2-5; 13 nucleotides line up with TRBD2. The CDR3 has 16 residues. CDR1 is SGHRS and CDR2 is YFSETQ in the germline V gene. The trim removed 4 bases at V and 6 bases at J, leaving 9 bases unmatched. Full variable domain (rest looked up from reference TRBV5-1 and TRBJ2-5): KAGVTQTPRYLIKTRGQQVTLSCSPISGHRSVSWYQQTPGQGLQFLFEYFSETQRNKGNFPGRFSGRQFSNSRSEMNVSTLELGDSALYLCASSDGTSGEGKTQYFGPGTRLLVL.

This clonotype has at least ten counts. V gene TRBV20-1 combines with J gene TRBJ2-7; 12 bases are shared with TRBD1. The germline gives CDR1 DFQATT, CDR2 SNEGSKA (reference sequence). The CDR3 loop spans 15 amino acids. After removal of 4 bases from V and 4 bases from J, the junction contained 8 bases not matched to a gene. The CDR3 DNA is TGCAGTGCTACCCGTGGGACAGGGGGCAGGTACGAGCAGTACTTC. It specifies CSATRGTGGRYEQYF.

Many counts were recorded for this clonotype. V is TRBV20-1 and J is TRBJ1-1, with D unclear. Germline V gene lookup returns CDR1 DFQATT and CDR2 SNEGSKA (reference sequence). The CDR3 is 14 amino acids. Trimming cost V 0 bases and J 4 bases, with 12 bases left between them. The CDR3 nucleotides are TGCAGTGCTAGAGATTTGACGGCGGGCACTGAAGCTTTCTTT. Translating gives CSARDLTAGTEAFF.

This clonotype has only a few counts. V is TRBV6-9 and J is TRBJ1-1; no firm D call. V shed 5 bases and J shed 1 base, with 8 bases lying between them. CDR3 length: 13 residues. Per the germline V gene, CDR1 is MNHGY and CDR2 is SVAAGI. CDR3 sequence (DNA): TGTGCCAGCAGTGGACGGAAGAACACTGAAGCTTTCTTT. Protein sequence: CASSGRKNTEAFF.

Many counts were recorded for this clonotype. This sequence joins TRBV29-1 and TRBJ1-4, with a tentative D call TRBD1 (5 bases). Germline assignment: CDR1 SQVTM and CDR2 ANQGSEA. The CDR3 covers 10 residues. V was clipped by 6 bases and J by 8 bases, with 7 bases between them. CDR3 amino acids: CSVRGEKLFF. The CDR3, as DNA: TGCAGCGTGCGGGGGGAAAAACTGTTTTTT.

As concerns this clonotype: The junction departs from the called germline gene at one end, perhaps through a read error. The rearrangement joins TRBV20-1 to TRBJ1-4; weak D call: TRBD1 (6 bases). CDR3 size: 15 residues. Germline V CDR1 and CDR2: DFQATT, SNEGSKA (reference sequence). CDR3 sequence reads: CSATEGGHRDEKMFF. The CDR3 DNA reads as TGCAGTGCGACCGAGGGGGGACACAGGGATGAAAAAATGTTTTTT.

This clonotype was picked up many times. The chain employs TRBV7-2 and TRBJ2-2, with unresolved D. Germline CDR1 reads SGHTA; CDR2 reads FQGNSA. The CDR3 is 13 residues long. Trimming removed 1 base at V and 8 bases at J, with 8 bases between. In DNA, the CDR3 is TGTGCCAGCAGCTTAGTTGTCAATGGGGAGCTGTTTTTT. Its translation: CASSLVVNGELFF.

The table lists this clonotype with many counts. The chain links TRBV2 to TRBJ2-5; TRBD1 aligns across 11 bases. The CDR3 is 15 amino acids. V gave up 6 bases and J gave up 5 bases; unmatched junction bases: 8. Germline loops: CDR1 SNHLY, CDR2 FYNNEI. CDR3 nucleotide sequence: TGTGCCAGCAGAAGGACAGGGGGCGCAGGGGAGACCCAGTACTTC. Residues: CASRRTGGAGETQYF.

This clonotype was counted ten times or more. The gene calls are TRBV3-1 and TRBJ2-7; the D gene is possibly TRBD2 (5 bases). CDR1 is LGHDT and CDR2 is YNNKEL in the germline V gene (reference sequence). Trimming took 4 bases from V and 3 from J, leaving 19 bases between them. This CDR3 comprises 16 residues. CDR3 in DNA: TGTGCCAGCAGCCCGAAGACGACTACCATCCACTACGAGCAGTACGTC. Translating it yields CASSPKTTTIHYEQYV.

This clonotype has ten or more counts. J is TRBJ1-6 and V is TRBV18; no firm D call. The CDR3 runs 12 residues. Germline loops: CDR1 KGHSH, CDR2 LQKENI. V gave up 3 bases and J gave up 10 bases, with 7 bases separating them. Here the CDR3 reads CASSPSGSPLHF. The CDR3 DNA reads TGTGCCAGCTCACCGTCGGGGTCACCCCTCCACTTT. The variable domain in full, with the rest retrieved from reference TRBV18 and TRBJ1-6, is NAGVMQNPRHLVRRRGQEARLRCSPMKGHSHVYWYRQLPEEGLKFMVYLQKENIIDESGMPKERFSAEFPKEGPSILRIQQVVRGDSAAYFCASSPSGSPLHFGNGTRLTVT.

This clonotype was found many times. The chain couples TRBV10-3 to TRBJ2-2, with unresolved D. The CDR3 spans 12 residues. Germline CDR1 and CDR2: ENHRY and SYGVKD. The V gene lost 0 bases and the J gene lost 7 bases, with 3 bases spanning the gap. CDR3 region: CAISESVGELFF. CDR3 DNA: TGTGCCATCAGTGAGTCGGTCGGGGAGCTGTTTTTT.

This clonotype was counted a single time. The J gene is TRBJ2-5, the V gene TRBV12-3 or TRBV12-4; TRBD2 agrees at 14 bases. The V and J ends lost 4 bases and 2 bases, in that order; junction bases with no gene match: 3. There are 16 residues in the CDR3. The CDR3, as DNA: TGTGCCAGCAGTTCAAGACTAGCGGGGGGGCAAGAGACCCAGTACTTC. Protein product: CASSSRLAGGQETQYF.

This clonotype occurred many times. The V call is TRBV29-1, the J call TRBJ2-5; D is unresolved. Per germline, CDR1 SQVTM and CDR2 ANQGSEA. V was clipped by 7 bases and J by 0 bases, with 6 bases between them. The length of the CDR3 is 11 residues. The CDR3 here is CSDSNQETQYF. The CDR3 region has the DNA TGCAGCGACAGCAACCAAGAGACCCAGTACTTC. Using reference TRBV29-1 and TRBJ2-5 for the parts outside the CDR3, the full variable domain is SAVISQKPSRDICQRGTSLTIQCQVDSQVTMMFWYRQQPGQSLTLIATANQGSEATYESGFVIDKFPISRPNLTFSTLTVSNMSPEDSSIYLCSDSNQETQYFGPGTRLLVL.

This clonotype was detected many times. This chain connects TRBV7-8 to TRBJ1-1; the D is unclear. V lost 5 bases and J 1 base, leaving 17 bases between the germline ends. CDR1 is SGHVS, CDR2 FQNEAQ, per germline. The CDR3 extends over 16 amino acids. The CDR3 DNA follows: TGTGCCAGCAGCCCCCTTGAAGGGCCCCCGAACACTGAAGCTTTCTTT. It specifies CASSPLEGPPNTEAFF.

This clonotype was recorded once. This rearrangement joins TRBV3-1 to TRBJ2-3; 8 bases are a match to TRBD2. CDR3 length equals 18 residues. Per germline, CDR1 LGHDT and CDR2 YNNKEL (reference sequence). The junction had 10 bases not matched to a gene; V was cut back by 0 bases and J by 2 bases. Here the CDR3 DNA reads TGTGCCAGCAGCCAAGACCCGGGACCAGCGGGGGACACAGATACGCAGTATTTT. Its protein is CASSQDPGPAGDTDTQYF.

V usage is TRBV5-1 and J usage is TRBJ2-3; D gene unclear. The CDR3 is made up of 14 amino acids. Trimming left V 3 bases short and J 6 bases short, with 14 bases between. In germline, CDR1 is SGHRS, CDR2 YFSETQ. The CDR3: CASSSGKLTDTQYF. The CDR3, as DNA: TGCGCCAGCAGCTCTGGGAAATTGACGGATACGCAGTATTTT.

This clonotype came up many times. One junction end does not reproduce the germline sequence, and a read error may be involved. The chain joins TRBV7-6 to TRBJ1-6; no reliable D call. The V gene's germline CDR1 is SGHVS and CDR2 FNYEAQ. The CDR3 has 15 residues. This CDR3 is CASSQREGNNSPLHF. The DNA for the CDR3 is TGTGCCAGCAGTCAAAGAGAAGGGAATAATTCACCACTCCACTTT.

This clonotype was counted at least ten times. The chain recombines TRBV4-1 with TRBJ2-5, with D possibly TRBD2 on 6 matching bases. The CDR3 is 13 amino acids. CDR1 is MGHRA and CDR2 is YSYEKL in the germline V gene. Trimming left V 1 base short and J 9 bases short, with 12 bases between. CDR3 protein: CASSQGGWGAQYF. DNA for the CDR3: TGCGCCAGCAGCCAAGGAGGGTGGGGGGCCCAGTACTTC.

Many counts were recorded for this clonotype. At one end the junction does not follow the germline gene, possibly because of a read error. V and J are TRBV7-7 and TRBJ2-3; 8 positions agree with TRBD2. The length of the CDR3 is 15 residues. The germline CDR1 and CDR2 sequences are SSHAT and FNYEAQ (reference sequence). The CDR3 sequence: CASSPRGGRTDTQYF. The DNA of the CDR3 is TGTGCTAGCAGTCCCCGCGGGGGGAGGACAGATACGCAGTATTTT.

This clonotype was observed many times. CDR3 residues: CASSEGQGATEAFF. As DNA, the CDR3 is TGCGCCAGCAGCGAGGGACAGGGAGCCACTGAAGCTTTCTTT. The rearrangement links TRBV5-1 to TRBJ1-1, with 9 bases matching TRBD1. The CDR3 consists of 14 residues. CDR1 and CDR2 (germline): SGHRS, YFSETQ. Germline trimming cut 4 bases from V and 4 bases from J; bases unmatched to any gene: 5.

The chain employs TRBV3-1 and TRBJ2-3; D tentatively reads TRBD1 or TRBD2 (5 bases each). V dropped 0 bases and J dropped 3 bases, with 16 bases sitting between them. Germline assignment: CDR1 LGHDT and CDR2 YNNKEL (reference sequence). CDR3 size: 17 residues. For the CDR3, the DNA is TGTGCCAGCAGCCAAGATATGAACAGGCCGGGGACAGATACGCAGTATTTT. Translating gives CASSQDMNRPGTDTQYF.

This clonotype was detected many times. The chain combines TRBV20-1 with TRBJ2-7; 16 bases align to TRBD2. This CDR3 has 16 amino acids. Germline CDR1 and CDR2: DFQATT and SNEGSKA (reference sequence). The V gene end was trimmed by 3 bases and the J gene end by 4 bases; junction bases not matched to a gene: 6. The CDR3 here is CSARGLAGGSEYEQYF. The CDR3 bases are TGCAGTGCTAGGGGACTAGCGGGAGGGTCCGAATACGAGCAGTACTTC.